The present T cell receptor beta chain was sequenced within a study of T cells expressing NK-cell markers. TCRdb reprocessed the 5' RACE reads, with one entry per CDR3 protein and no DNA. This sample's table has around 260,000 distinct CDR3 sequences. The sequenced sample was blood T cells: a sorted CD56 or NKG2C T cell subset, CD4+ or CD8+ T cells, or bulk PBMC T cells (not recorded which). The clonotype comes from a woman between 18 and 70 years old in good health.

CDR3 amino acids: CASSDFTGYRNEQFF. This chain links TRBV25-1 with TRBJ2-1; TCRdb outputs TRBD1, but without DNA this stays unchecked. CDR3 length: 15 amino acids. Germline V gene sequence: CDR1 MGHDK, CDR2 SYGVNS.